A single sample gave rise to the 18 T cell receptor beta chains below, sequenced in a study of shared clonotypes between healthy human individuals. The table came from immunoSEQ multiplex PCR; TCRdb's copy has only in-frame clones and leaves some out. Seen here are about 470,000 clones, roughly 80% observed once, and the top ten hold approximately 13%. Specimen: PBMCs. Receptors were obtained from a woman aged 40-49 years in good health. Some clones in this sample may be carry-over from other donors' samples.

This rearrangement joins TRBV11-2 to TRBJ1-4; D perhaps matches TRBD1 (5 bases). The CDR3 has 13 amino acids. The ends were cut back, 0 bases at V and 7 bases at J, with 6 bases in the middle. CDR1 and CDR2 (germline): SGHAT, FQNNGV. CDR3 in amino acids: CASSLDQGEKLFF. The CDR3, as DNA: TGTGCCAGCAGCTTAGACCAGGGTGAAAAACTGTTTTTT.

The rearrangement links TRBV27 to TRBJ1-5; tentatively, D is TRBD1 (5 bases). Germline assignment: CDR1 MNHEY and CDR2 SMNVEV (reference sequence). V was shortened by 6 bases and J by 4 bases, with 13 bases between the two germline ends. The CDR3 contains 14 residues. CDR3 sequence reads: CASRSYGGNQPQHF. In DNA, the CDR3 is TGTGCCAGCAGGTCCTATGGGGGGAATCAGCCCCAGCATTTT.

In this sample, this clone turned up a few times. The chain uses TRBV5-1 and TRBJ2-1; 11 bases fit TRBD2. V shed 5 bases and J 4 bases; nucleotides not matched to a gene: 5. Germline V gene lookup returns CDR1 SGHRS and CDR2 YFSETQ. The CDR3 covers 15 residues. The CDR3 DNA reads as TGCGCCAGCAGTCAGACTAGCGGGGAATACAATGAGCAGTTCTTC. Translation gives CASSQTSGEYNEQFF.

The genes are TRBV25-1 and TRBJ2-1; a possible D gene is TRBD2 (6 bases). The germline V and J ends were trimmed by 1 base and 5 bases, with 12 bases remaining between them. Germline loops: CDR1 MGHDK, CDR2 SYGVNS. The CDR3 covers 15 residues. This CDR3 reads CASSEWAGGDNEQFF. The CDR3 DNA is TGTGCCAGCAGTGAATGGGCAGGAGGGGACAATGAGCAGTTCTTC.

The V call is TRBV7-8, the J call TRBJ2-7; unclear D gene. In germline, CDR1 is SGHVS, CDR2 FQNEAQ. The CDR3 runs to 14 residues. V lost 3 bases and J 0 bases, leaving 9 bases between the germline ends. The CDR3 DNA reads TGTGCCAGCAGCTTCTCGTCTAACTCCTACGAGCAGTACTTC. Its protein product is CASSFSSNSYEQYF. Based on the CDR3 plus reference TRBV7-8 and TRBJ2-7, the full variable domain is GAGVSQSPRYKVAKRGQDVALRCDPISGHVSLFWYQQALGQGPEFLTYFQNEAQLDKSGLPSDRFFAERPEGSVSTLKIQRTQQEDSAVYLCASSFSSNSYEQYFGPGTRLTVT.

This clone was seen a single time. The V and J genes are TRBV7-9 and TRBJ2-1; 9 bases are a match to TRBD2. After removal of 3 bases from V and 0 bases from J, the junction contained 6 bases not matched to a gene. The CDR3 totals 17 residues. From germline, CDR1 is SEHNR and CDR2 FQNEAQ (reference sequence). Here the CDR3 DNA reads TGTGCCAGCAGCTTGGAACGTAGCGGGGGCTCCTACAATGAGCAGTTCTTC. Encoded protein: CASSLERSGGSYNEQFF.

This CDR3 is CAWSTPGPHSYNEQFF. The CDR3 DNA is TGTGCCTGGAGTACTCCGGGACCGCACTCCTACAATGAGCAGTTCTTC. V usage is TRBV30 and J usage is TRBJ2-1; the D gene could be TRBD1 or TRBD2 (5 bases each). This CDR3 contains 16 residues. Trimming stripped 2 bases from V and 0 bases from J, with 14 bases between. Germline lookup yields CDR1 GTSNPN and CDR2 SVGIG (reference sequence).

The chain has TRBV9 and TRBJ2-7; either TRBD1 or TRBD2 may fit D (6 bases each). CDR3 length equals 12 residues. The V end was cut by 4 bases, the J end by 9 bases, with 14 bases between. Per germline, CDR1 SGDLS and CDR2 YYNGEE. The CDR3 is CASSPEGGGQYF. DNA for the CDR3: TGTGCCAGCAGCCCCGAGGGGGGCGGGCAGTACTTC. Full variable domain (remainder filled in from reference TRBV9 and TRBJ2-7): DSGVTQTPKHLITATGQRVTLRCSPRSGDLSVYWYQQSLDQGLQFLIQYYNGEERAKGNILERFSAQQFPDLHSELNLSSLELGDSALYFCASSPEGGGQYFGPGTRLTVT.

The rearrangement links TRBV4-3 to TRBJ2-5; the D gene is possibly TRBD2 (5 bases). Germline CDR1 reads LGHNA; CDR2 reads YSLEER. The ends were cut back, 0 bases at V and 9 bases at J, with 17 bases in the middle. The length of the CDR3 is 15 residues. For the CDR3, the DNA is TGCGCCAGCAGCCAAGATCAGACTCCCAGGCGGGCCCAGTACTTC. Translating gives CASSQDQTPRRAQYF.

CDR3 DNA sequence: TGTGCCAGCAGCTTAGTCGGGCAGGGAAAGGAGCAGTACTTC. Residues: CASSLVGQGKEQYF. The chain recombines TRBV11-2 with TRBJ2-7; D might be TRBD1 (5 bases). CDR3 length: 14 amino acids. Germline-derived CDR1 and CDR2 are SGHAT and FQNNGV. V dropped 1 base and J dropped 7 bases, with 14 bases sitting between them.

As to this clone: The same CDR3 also results from other DNA sequences found in this sample. V gene TRBV28 combines with J gene TRBJ2-5; D is ambiguous. The J call may be mistaken, given a closer DNA end match to TRBJ2-7. There are 10 residues in the CDR3. Looked up from germline, CDR1 is MDHEN and CDR2 is SYDVKM. The CDR3 region has the DNA TGTGCCAGCAGTACGTACGAGCAGTACTTC. The encoded protein is CASSTYEQYF.

The chain couples TRBV4-3 to TRBJ2-3; 9 nucleotides line up with TRBD2. Germline CDR1 and CDR2: LGHNA and YSLEER. Unmatched junction bases numbered 6, after V lost 2 bases and J lost 6 bases. The CDR3 extends over 15 amino acids. For the CDR3, the DNA is TGCGCCAGCAGCCAACCGGCGGGAGGGGGGGATACGCAGTATTTT. It yields the protein CASSQPAGGGDTQYF.

This clone was seen more than once but under ten times. The V and J genes are TRBV7-2 and TRBJ2-4, with D perhaps matching TRBD2 (5 bases). Germline CDR1 is SGHTA and CDR2 is FQGNSA. Trimming left V 2 bases short and J 8 bases short, with 7 bases between. CDR3 size: 12 residues. The CDR3 spells CASSLLGDIQYF. CDR3 nucleotide sequence: TGTGCCAGCAGCTTACTCGGGGACATTCAGTACTTC.

This clone was found a few times. The genes are TRBV6-1 and TRBJ1-2; 8 nucleotides agree with TRBD1. The V gene end was trimmed by 5 bases and the J gene end by 8 bases; junction bases not matched to a gene: 4. The CDR3 is 12 amino acids. Germline V gene sequence: CDR1 MNHNS, CDR2 SASEGT. The CDR3 protein is CASSPRQGGYTF. CDR3 in DNA: TGTGCCAGCAGTCCCCGACAGGGGGGCTACACCTTC.

This rearrangement joins TRBV19 to TRBJ2-7; 7 bases map to TRBD2. Germline trimming cut 4 bases from V and 5 bases from J; bases unmatched to any gene: 14. CDR1 is LNHDA and CDR2 is SQIVND in the germline V gene (reference sequence). This CDR3 region has 16 residues. CDR3 coding DNA: TGTGCCAGTAGTACCTCCCGGGGAGGGCCCCTCCACGAGCAGTACTTC. The encoded protein is CASSTSRGGPLHEQYF. Variable domain in full (rest from reference TRBV19 and TRBJ2-7): DGGITQSPKYLFRKEGQNVTLSCEQNLNHDAMYWYRQDPGQGLRLIYYSQIVNDFQKGDIAEGYSVSREKKESFPLTVTSAQKNPTAFYLCASSTSRGGPLHEQYFGPGTRLTVT.

This clone was detected only once. The chain joins TRBV18 to TRBJ1-1; D is possibly TRBD1 (5 bases). The germline V and J ends were trimmed by 0 bases and 1 base, with 15 bases remaining between them. The CDR3 length is 17 residues. Germline V gene data show CDR1 as KGHSH and CDR2 as LQKENI. The CDR3 nucleotides are TGTGCCAGCTCACCACCGGGGGGGTTGGATTGGAACACTGAAGCTTTCTTT. This encodes CASSPPGGLDWNTEAFF.

This clone has only a few counts. The rearrangement joins TRBV7-8 to TRBJ2-7; 10 bases agree with TRBD1. The CDR3 covers 14 residues. CDR1 is SGHVS, CDR2 FQNEAQ, per germline. The trim removed 5 bases at V and 7 bases at J, leaving 8 bases unmatched. The CDR3, as DNA: TGTGCCAGCAGCCCCAGACAGGGGGCGGAAGAGCAGTACTTC. This encodes CASSPRQGAEEQYF. The full variable domain, completed using reference TRBV7-8 and TRBJ2-7, is GAGVSQSPRYKVAKRGQDVALRCDPISGHVSLFWYQQALGQGPEFLTYFQNEAQLDKSGLPSDRFFAERPEGSVSTLKIQRTQQEDSAVYLCASSPRQGAEEQYFGPGTRLTVT.

This chain joins TRBV5-1 and TRBJ2-5; TRBD2 matches at 7 bases. This CDR3 comprises 14 residues. Germline V gives CDR1 SGHRS, CDR2 YFSETQ. V lost 3 bases and J lost 5; bases outside the gene matches: 7. This CDR3 is CASSSTGTTETQYF. The CDR3 coding sequence is TGCGCCAGCAGCTCAACCGGGACTACGGAGACCCAGTACTTC.